This is a list of T cell receptor beta chains from one sample in a study of CD8 T cells in Susac syndrome. TCRdb itself ran the immunoSEQ multiplex PCR reads through MiXCR, one entry per CDR3 protein. The table includes around 59,000 distinct CDR3 sequences, roughly 92% detected once. The source material was CD8+ T cells from PBMCs. The receptors come from a human donor in good health. The CDR3 runs from the conserved cysteine through the conserved F or W. A D gene is named only where the DNA matches it firmly. Clone size is stated in some rows and not others, as once, few, many or a class when expanded.

clone_size | j_call | v_call | d_call | cdr3_nt | cdr3_aa
few | TRBJ2-7 | TRBV12-3/TRBV12-4 | NA | TGTGCCAGCAGTTTAGCTTCTGAGCAGTACTTC | CASSLASEQYF
NA | TRBJ2-5 | TRBV6-2/TRBV6-3 | NA | TGTGCCAGCAGTTACTGGGGGACGGAGACCCAGTACTTC | CASSYWGTETQYF
once | TRBJ2-1 | TRBV4-1 | NA | TGCGCCAGCAGCCCGCCAGGCGGGGGCAGCTCCTACAATGAGCAGTTCTTC | CASSPPGGGSSYNEQFF
NA | TRBJ1-1 | TRBV25-1 | TRBD1 | TGTGCCAGCAGTGGACCGACAGGGGGGGACACTGAAGCTTTCTTT | CASSGPTGGDTEAFF
NA | TRBJ2-7 | TRBV4-1 | TRBD1 | TGCGCCAGCAGCCCCCGGACAGGGACGCACGAGCAGTACTTC | CASSPRTGTHEQYF
NA | TRBJ2-3 | TRBV14 | NA | TGTGCCAGCAGCCGCGGGACAGCATCGGTGGGTTGGGATACGCAGTATTTT | CASSRGTASVGWDTQYF
NA | TRBJ1-2 | TRBV10-3 | NA | TGTGCCATCAGTGAGGGTGGTGAGGTCTATGGCTACACCTTC | CAISEGGEVYGYTF
NA | TRBJ2-5 | TRBV7-9 | NA | TGTGCCAGCAGCCAACCAGGGGACCAAGAGACCCAGTACTTC | CASSQPGDQETQYF
NA | TRBJ1-2 | TRBV4-3 | NA | TGCGCCAGCAGCCAATCCATCGCCGGCCCTGGGGGCTATGGCTACACCTTC | CASSQSIAGPGGYGYTF
NA | TRBJ2-3 | TRBV5-6 | NA | TGTGCCAGCAGCTTGGAGGGCAACACAGATACGCAGTATTTT | CASSLEGNTDTQYF
NA | TRBJ2-2 | TRBV28 | TRBD2 | TGTGCCAGCAGTTTTCTAGCGGGGGCAACCGCGAACACCGGGGAGCTGTTTTTT | CASSFLAGATANTGELFF
NA | TRBJ1-1 | TRBV19 | NA | TGTGCCAGTAGTATAGTCCTTGGGGCTGAAGCTTTCTTT | CASSIVLGAEAFF
NA | TRBJ2-1 | TRBV10-3 | TRBD2 | TGTGCCATCAGTGAGACGGGCGGGGGGGCCCCTCTTACCTACAATGAGCAGTTCTTC | CAISETGGGAPLTYNEQFF